These 10 T cell receptor beta chains were sequenced from one sample in a study of CD4 and CD8 cells across lung adenocarcinoma regions. TCRdb re-called the PCR reads through MiXCR, storing one row per CDR3 protein. Of about 1,900 distinct CDR3 sequences listed, 35% to 55% were seen once; the top ten hold 22%. The sequenced material came from CD4+ T cells from the center of a lung tumor. All receptors come from a female donor with lung adenocarcinoma. The CD4 and CD8 labels of this study may be unreliable.

Points on this clonotype: Its ends do not fully match the called genes, so a read error is possible. The rearrangement joins TRBV10-2 to TRBJ2-3; TRBD1 matches at 7 bases. This CDR3 is 17 amino acids long. Germline V lookup: CDR1 WSHSY, CDR2 SAAADI. The CDR3 sequence is CASSLGLGGRGTDTQYF. The CDR3 nucleotides read TGCGCCAGCAGTTTGGGGCTAGGGGGAAGGGGGACAGATACCCAGTATTTT.

In its sample, this clonotype ranks as large. V usage is TRBV10-2 and J usage is TRBJ2-6; either TRBD1 or TRBD2 may supply D (7 bases each). Trimming pared 4 bases from V and 2 bases from J, leaving 15 bases between. This CDR3 is built from 17 residues. CDR1 and CDR2 from the germline V gene are WSHSY and SAAADI. The CDR3 DNA reads TGCGCCAGCAGTGGGAGACAGGGAGGGGCTGGGGCCAACGTCCTGACTTTC. Encoded protein: CASSGRQGGAGANVLTF.

The chain uses TRBV12-3 or TRBV12-4 and TRBJ2-4; TRBD2 agrees at 11 bases. V was clipped by 5 bases and J by 10 bases; unmatched bases: 10. This CDR3 is 15 amino acids long. For the CDR3, the DNA is TGTGCCAGCAGTCTAACCGGGACTAGCGGTGGGATTCAGTACTTC. Its translation is CASSLTGTSGGIQYF.

The genes are TRBV15 and TRBJ2-3; D gene uncertain. Germline CDR1 is LNHNV and CDR2 is YYDKDF (reference sequence). This CDR3 has 14 amino acids. V shed 0 bases and J shed 3 bases, with 7 bases lying between them. CDR3 amino acids: CATSRDTTTDTQYF. The DNA for the CDR3 is TGTGCCACCAGCAGAGATACAACGACAGATACGCAGTATTTT.

This clonotype was observed a few times. The chain recombines TRBV6-1 with TRBJ2-4, with unresolved D. Germline lookup yields CDR1 MNHNS and CDR2 SASEGT. V lost 1 base and J 0 bases, leaving 7 bases between the germline ends. This CDR3 is built from 15 residues. CDR3 residues: CASSEVGLAKNIQYF. The CDR3 bases are TGTGCCAGCAGTGAAGTTGGTTTAGCCAAAAACATTCAGTACTTC.

Sample share makes this clonotype hyperexpanded. The J gene is TRBJ2-1, the V gene TRBV27; D may be TRBD2 (6 bases). Deletions cut 5 bases from V and 4 bases from J, with 12 bases between. Germline loops: CDR1 MNHEY, CDR2 SMNVEV (reference sequence). This CDR3 contains 14 residues. The CDR3 spells CASSVGGVYNEQFF. The DNA of the CDR3 is TGTGCCAGCAGTGTTGGAGGGGTGTACAATGAGCAGTTCTTC.

This sequence joins TRBV27 and TRBJ2-4, with 13 bases lining up with TRBD2. The CDR3 sequence is 15 residues long. Germline CDR1 and CDR2: MNHEY and SMNVEV (reference sequence). The V segment lost 10 bases and the J segment 5 bases; nucleotides outside the gene matches: 8. The CDR3 is CANSILAGGQNIQYF. The DNA of the CDR3 is TGTGCCAACAGCATACTAGCGGGAGGGCAAAACATTCAGTACTTC.

This clonotype was counted only a few times. V gene TRBV6-1 combines with J gene TRBJ2-1; the match to TRBD1 covers 9 bases. The better agreement between TRBJ2-7 and the DNA end casts doubt on the J call. Germline V gives CDR1 MNHNS, CDR2 SASEGT. The CDR3 is made up of 15 amino acids. The CDR3 spells CASSVDRDRVSEQYF. The CDR3 nucleotides are TGTGCCAGCAGTGTAGACCGGGACAGGGTCTCCGAGCAGTACTTC.

By proportion, this clonotype is medium-sized. CDR3: CATSDFGGSANEQFF. For the CDR3, the DNA is TGTGCCACCAGTGATTTTGGCGGGAGTGCAAATGAGCAGTTCTTC. This chain uses TRBV24-1 with TRBJ2-1; 7 bases line up with TRBD2. Per germline, CDR1 KGHDR and CDR2 SFDVKD. This CDR3 has 15 residues. Trimming cost V 1 base and J 7 bases; bases outside gene matches: 6.

The gene calls are TRBV7-2 and TRBJ2-1; D gene unclear. Trimming removed 5 bases from V and 6 bases from J, with 17 bases in between. Germline CDR1 and CDR2: SGHTA and FQGNSA. This CDR3 contains 15 residues. CDR3 in DNA: TGTGCCAGCAGCCAAATTCCGGGCCCCAGCAATGAGCAGTTCTTC. It specifies CASSQIPGPSNEQFF.